The 31 T cell receptor beta chains presented below share a single source sample, sequenced in a study of ipilimumab plus nivolumab after autologous stem cell transplantation. Some clones are missing from TCRdb's copy, which holds only in-frame ones; the method was immunoSEQ multiplex PCR. The sample has roughly 1,700 clones, around nine tenths seen once. The source material was PBMCs, sampled in a trial of ipilimumab plus nivolumab as post-transplant consolidation. The receptor source for this set is a male donor with multiple myeloma.

The V and J genes are TRBV27 and TRBJ2-1, with TRBD2 matching 10 bases. Unmatched junction bases numbered 23, after V lost 6 bases and J lost 9 bases. This CDR3 is 19 amino acids long. Germline CDR1 is MNHEY and CDR2 is SMNVEV (reference sequence). The CDR3 region is CASSGQGAGLAIGGAEQFF. The CDR3 DNA is TGTGCCAGCAGCGGTCAGGGGGCGGGACTAGCGATCGGTGGGGCTGAGCAGTTCTTC.

The chain joins TRBV15 to TRBJ1-1, with a tentative D call TRBD1 (6 bases). V was clipped by 2 bases and J by 1 base, with 14 bases between them. This CDR3 has 16 residues. Per the germline V gene, CDR1 is LNHNV and CDR2 is YYDKDF (reference sequence). Written as DNA, the CDR3 is TGTGCCACCAGCAGACTGGGGGGCGCGGCGAACACTGAAGCTTTCTTT. Translation gives CATSRLGGAANTEAFF.

The chain has TRBV7-2 and TRBJ1-4, with a tentative D call TRBD1 (5 bases). Trimming shortened V by 5 bases and J by 8 bases, and 15 bases separated the two germline ends. CDR1 is SGHTA and CDR2 is FQGNSA in the germline V gene. This CDR3 region has 14 residues. The DNA of the CDR3 is TGTGCCAGCAGCCCATGGGGGGAAGGGGAAAAACTGTTTTTT. Its protein is CASSPWGEGEKLFF. Full variable domain (rest looked up from reference TRBV7-2 and TRBJ1-4): GAGVSQSPSNKVTEKGKDVELRCDPISGHTALYWYRQSLGQGLEFLIYFQGNSAPDKSGLPSDRFSAERTGGSVSTLTIQRTQQEDSAVYLCASSPWGEGEKLFFGSGTQLSVL.

The chain employs TRBV7-9 and TRBJ1-4; the D is unclear. The CDR3 extends over 13 amino acids. V was trimmed by 8 bases and J by 4 bases, leaving 11 bases between them. The V gene's germline CDR1 is SEHNR and CDR2 FQNEAQ (reference sequence). The CDR3 loop reads CASGGPVNEKLFF. CDR3 DNA sequence: TGTGCCAGCGGCGGCCCGGTTAATGAAAAACTGTTTTTT.

The table lists this clone with a count of one. V and J are TRBV11-2 and TRBJ1-1; TRBD1 is a possible D gene (6 bases). Trimming took 3 bases from V and 1 from J, leaving 12 bases between them. The CDR3 covers 15 residues. Germline V gene data show CDR1 as SGHAT and CDR2 as FQNNGV. The CDR3 nucleotides are TGTGCCAGCAGCTTTACCGGACAGAGGAACACTGAAGCTTTCTTT. Amino acid sequence: CASSFTGQRNTEAFF. Full variable domain (outside the CDR3, taken from reference TRBV11-2 and TRBJ1-1): EAGVAQSPRYKIIEKRQSVAFWCNPISGHATLYWYQQILGQGPKLLIQFQNNGVVDDSQLPKDRFSAERLKGVDSTLKIQPAKLEDSAVYLCASSFTGQRNTEAFFGQGTRLTVV.

The J gene is TRBJ2-3, the V gene TRBV27; possibly TRBD2 for D (6 bases). Looked up from germline, CDR1 is MNHEY and CDR2 is SMNVEV (reference sequence). The CDR3 is 15 residues long. The germline V and J ends were trimmed by 9 bases and 0 bases, with 16 bases remaining between them. The CDR3 region is CASFSPGGSTDTQYF. As DNA, the CDR3 is TGTGCCAGTTTTAGTCCCGGGGGTAGCACAGATACGCAGTATTTT.

The chain combines TRBV19 with TRBJ1-4, with D unclear. V was pared by 2 bases and J by 0 bases, with 13 bases between. Germline CDR1 and CDR2: LNHDA and SQIVND (reference sequence). CDR3 length: 17 amino acids. CDR3 bases: TGTGCCAGTAGTATAAGTTCGGCAGACCCAACTAATGAAAAACTGTTTTTT. The encoded protein is CASSISSADPTNEKLFF. The entire variable domain, with the rest obtained from reference TRBV19 and TRBJ1-4, is as follows: DGGITQSPKYLFRKEGQNVTLSCEQNLNHDAMYWYRQDPGQGLRLIYYSQIVNDFQKGDIAEGYSVSREKKESFPLTVTSAQKNPTAFYLCASSISSADPTNEKLFFGSGTQLSVL.

The chain carries TRBV27 and TRBJ2-1; 8 nucleotides match TRBD1. The CDR3 extends over 15 amino acids. V was pared by 3 bases and J by 4 bases, with 5 bases of the junction left unmatched. From germline, CDR1 is MNHEY and CDR2 SMNVEV (reference sequence). The CDR3 DNA reads TGTGCCAGCAGTTTTGGCCAGGGGGCTTACAATGAGCAGTTCTTC. It encodes CASSFGQGAYNEQFF.

The V call is TRBV5-1, the J call TRBJ1-4; D remains unclear. From germline, CDR1 is SGHRS and CDR2 YFSETQ. Deletions cut 4 bases from V and 8 bases from J, with 18 bases between. The CDR3 spans 15 residues. CDR3: CASSPGSFGPEKLFF. DNA of the CDR3: TGCGCCAGCAGCCCCGGGTCCTTCGGCCCCGAAAAACTGTTTTTT. The variable domain in full, completed from reference TRBV5-1 and TRBJ1-4, reads KAGVTQTPRYLIKTRGQQVTLSCSPISGHRSVSWYQQTPGQGLQFLFEYFSETQRNKGNFPGRFSGRQFSNSRSEMNVSTLELGDSALYLCASSPGSFGPEKLFFGSGTQLSVL.

This clone was seen once. This chain joins TRBV29-1 and TRBJ1-2; 9 bases fit TRBD1. Germline loops: CDR1 SQVTM, CDR2 ANQGSEA. The CDR3 is made up of 13 amino acids. After removal of 3 bases from V and 8 bases from J, the junction contained 7 bases not matched to a gene. DNA for the CDR3: TGCAGCGTTGATCCGGGACAGGGAATCGGCTACACCTTC. Its translation is CSVDPGQGIGYTF.

The chain is built from TRBV6-6 and TRBJ1-6, with no clear D. From germline, CDR1 is MNHNY and CDR2 SVGAGI (reference sequence). V lost 7 bases and J lost 0, with 4 bases in between. The CDR3 length is 13 residues. Written as DNA, the CDR3 is TGTGCCAGCAATCGCTCCTATAATTCACCCCTCCACTTT. It yields the protein CASNRSYNSPLHF.

A word on this clone: Compared with germline, one end of the junction differs, possibly owing to a read error. In the same sample, other DNA sequences code for this CDR3. V is TRBV7-2 and J is TRBJ1-6; no clear D gene. The CDR3 covers 12 residues. Germline CDR1 and CDR2: SGHTA and FQGNSA. The CDR3 spells CASSFQNSPLHF. The DNA of the CDR3 is TGTGCCAGCAGCTTCCAGAATTCACCCCTTCACTTT.

The chain combines TRBV27 with TRBJ2-1, with TRBD1 matching over 9 bases. CDR1 is MNHEY and CDR2 is SMNVEV in the germline V gene (reference sequence). Trimming took 6 bases from V and 8 from J; bases not matched to a gene: 8. The CDR3 has 14 amino acids. CDR3 in amino acids: CASRSWDREYEQFF. The DNA of the CDR3 is TGTGCCAGCAGGAGTTGGGACAGGGAATATGAGCAGTTCTTC.

The chain joins TRBV7-6 to TRBJ2-3; D is perhaps TRBD1 or TRBD2 (6 bases each). Trimming took off 3 bases at V and 3 bases at J, with 10 bases between the two ends. The CDR3 length is 14 residues. Germline CDR1 SGHVS, CDR2 FNYEAQ. CDR3 nucleotide sequence: TGTGCCAGCAGCTTGTGGGGGGCGACAGATACGCAGTATTTT. Residues: CASSLWGATDTQYF.

The chain links TRBV5-1 to TRBJ2-1; 8 nucleotides line up with TRBD2. CDR3 length: 15 amino acids. The V and J ends lost 4 bases and 8 bases, in that order; junction bases with no gene match: 11. CDR1 SGHRS and CDR2 YFSETQ come from the germline V gene. The CDR3 is CASSPSGGTMHEQFF. The CDR3 DNA is TGCGCCAGCAGCCCAAGCGGGGGTACTATGCATGAGCAGTTCTTC.

The J gene is TRBJ1-2, the V gene TRBV18, with a possible D match to TRBD1 (5 bases). Per the germline V gene, CDR1 is KGHSH and CDR2 is LQKENI. Trimming shortened V by 3 bases and J by 4 bases, and 9 bases separated the two germline ends. The CDR3 loop spans 13 amino acids. This chain's CDR3 is CASSPSGSYGYTF. For the CDR3, the DNA is TGTGCCAGCTCACCTTCAGGGTCCTATGGCTACACCTTC.

This chain uses TRBV9 with TRBJ2-3; D possibly corresponds to TRBD1 (6 bases). Trimming removed 1 base from V and 4 bases from J, with 13 bases in between. The CDR3 has 15 amino acids. Germline V gives CDR1 SGDLS, CDR2 YYNGEE. The CDR3 DNA reads TGTGCCAGCAGCGTACAGGGGTTTGGCGCAGATACGCAGTATTTT. Translation gives CASSVQGFGADTQYF.

This chain connects TRBV11-2 to TRBJ2-5; TRBD2 matches 9 bases. Per germline, CDR1 SGHAT and CDR2 FQNNGV. The J segment lost 4 bases and the V segment lost 1 base, leaving 7 bases of the junction unmatched. The CDR3 is 16 residues long. This chain's CDR3 is CASSLGVSGGGETQYF. CDR3 sequence (DNA): TGTGCCAGCAGCTTAGGGGTTAGCGGGGGTGGAGAGACCCAGTACTTC. Combining the CDR3 with reference TRBV11-2 and TRBJ2-5 gives the whole variable domain EAGVAQSPRYKIIEKRQSVAFWCNPISGHATLYWYQQILGQGPKLLIQFQNNGVVDDSQLPKDRFSAERLKGVDSTLKIQPAKLEDSAVYLCASSLGVSGGGETQYFGPGTRLLVL.

V gene TRBV5-1 combines with J gene TRBJ1-1; tentative D call: TRBD1 (5 bases). CDR1 SGHRS and CDR2 YFSETQ come from the germline V gene. Deletions cut 4 bases from V and 1 base from J, with 17 bases between. The CDR3 is 16 residues long. Written as DNA, the CDR3 is TGCGCCAGCAGCCCGGGACCCCAGGGCGCGAACACTGAAGCTTTCTTT. This translates into CASSPGPQGANTEAFF.

V is TRBV9 and J is TRBJ1-3; no reliable D call. The CDR3 is made up of 17 amino acids. V lost 0 bases and J lost 0, with 13 bases in between. The germline gives CDR1 SGDLS, CDR2 YYNGEE. As DNA, the CDR3 is TGTGCCAGCAGCGTAGCAAACAGCCCCTACTCTGGAAACACCATATATTTT. Protein sequence: CASSVANSPYSGNTIYF.

The rearrangement links TRBV18 to TRBJ2-1, with 11 bases that match TRBD2. CDR3 size: 18 residues. With 3 bases clipped from V and 5 bases from J, the junction kept 12 bases outside the gene matches. Germline V CDR1 and CDR2: KGHSH, LQKENI. CDR3 residues: CASSPTIGTSGVHNEQFF. CDR3 DNA: TGTGCCAGCTCACCGACTATAGGGACTAGCGGTGTCCACAATGAGCAGTTCTTC.

DNA of the CDR3: TGTGCCAGCAGGGTGGACAGGTTGAATTCACCCCTCCACTTT. It encodes CASRVDRLNSPLHF. The chain carries TRBV27 and TRBJ1-6, with 7 bases aligning to TRBD1. Germline V gene lookup returns CDR1 MNHEY and CDR2 SMNVEV (reference sequence). J lost 7 bases, V lost 6 bases, and 6 bases had no gene match. The CDR3 is 14 residues long.

The V call is TRBV6-6, the J call TRBJ1-5, with D uncertain. V lost 0 bases and J lost 4, with 7 bases in between. Germline loops: CDR1 MNHNY, CDR2 SVGAGI (reference sequence). This CDR3 has 14 residues. Written as DNA, the CDR3 is TGTGCCAGCAGTTACTCCGGCGCGAATCAGCCCCAGCATTTT. Its translation: CASSYSGANQPQHF.

In this sample, this clone turned up a few times. The chain combines TRBV27 with TRBJ2-5; 8 nucleotides agree with TRBD2. Per the germline V gene, CDR1 is MNHEY and CDR2 is SMNVEV (reference sequence). This CDR3 comprises 16 residues. J lost 6 bases, V lost 2 bases, and 11 bases had no gene match. The CDR3 DNA reads as TGTGCCAGCAGTTTAGCGGGGGGCGATCTCCAGAAGACCCAGTACTTC. The encoded protein is CASSLAGGDLQKTQYF.

The CDR3 region has the DNA TGTGCCTGGACGGCTAGCGGGACTTCAATGGAGACCCAGTACTTC. Amino acid sequence: CAWTASGTSMETQYF. The genes are TRBV30 and TRBJ2-5; 9 positions agree with TRBD2. The CDR3 covers 15 residues. V lost 4 bases to trimming and J lost 5 bases; unmatched junction nucleotides: 11. Germline V CDR1 and CDR2: GTSNPN, SVGIG (reference sequence).

V gene TRBV20-1 combines with J gene TRBJ2-1; D not resolved. CDR1 DFQATT and CDR2 SNEGSKA come from the germline V gene (reference sequence). The germline V and J ends were trimmed by 0 bases and 6 bases, with 3 bases remaining between them. This CDR3 has 11 amino acids. CDR3 region: CSARDTNEQFF. The DNA for the CDR3 is TGCAGTGCTAGAGATACCAATGAGCAGTTCTTC.

This chain connects TRBV7-3 to TRBJ2-5; 7 positions match TRBD1. V was clipped by 5 bases and J by 4 bases; unmatched bases: 13. Germline V gene sequence: CDR1 SGHTA, CDR2 FQGTGA. CDR3 length equals 16 residues. CDR3 DNA: TGTGCCAGCAGCCCCCAGCCAGGGGGTTCGTTAGAGACCCAGTACTTC. Encoded protein: CASSPQPGGSLETQYF.

The chain recombines TRBV4-2 with TRBJ2-2; D is uncertain. This CDR3 region has 14 residues. Germline V CDR1 and CDR2: LGHNA, YNFKEQ. The germline V and J ends were trimmed by 2 bases and 1 base, with 5 bases remaining between them. The CDR3 DNA is TGTGCCAGCAGCCAAAGTGAGAACACCGGGGAGCTGTTTTTT. Protein: CASSQSENTGELFF.

This chain links TRBV4-2 with TRBJ2-3, with 10 bases that match TRBD2. Trimming cost V 1 base and J 6 bases; bases outside gene matches: 4. Germline lookup yields CDR1 LGHNA and CDR2 YNFKEQ. The CDR3 is 15 amino acids. The CDR3: CASSQATSGTDTQYF. In nucleotides, the CDR3 is TGTGCCAGCAGCCAAGCAACTAGCGGGACGGATACGCAGTATTTT.

The chain combines TRBV5-1 with TRBJ1-2; D is possibly TRBD1 (5 bases). The CDR3 consists of 12 residues. Trimming pared 2 bases from V and 7 bases from J, leaving 9 bases between. The germline V gene has CDR1 SGHRS and CDR2 YFSETQ. The CDR3 DNA is TGCGCCAGCAGCTTTCCAGGGTCTGGCTACACCTTC. It translates to CASSFPGSGYTF.

The gene calls are TRBV7-2 and TRBJ2-7; D is possibly TRBD1 or TRBD2 (5 bases each). The CDR3 runs to 15 residues. Per germline, CDR1 SGHTA and CDR2 FQGNSA. The germline V and J ends were trimmed by 4 bases and 0 bases, with 13 bases remaining between them. CDR3 nucleotide sequence: TGTGCCAGCAGCTCGGGGACGGTTAGCTCCTACGAGCAGTACTTC. It yields the protein CASSSGTVSSYEQYF.